Listed here is a single T cell receptor beta chain. This CDR3 contains 15 residues. The V gene's germline CDR1 is PRHDT and CDR2 FYEKMQ (reference sequence). The V segment lost 4 bases and the J segment 3 bases; nucleotides outside the gene matches: 7. The sample is drawn from a study of T cells after yellow fever vaccination. TCRdb used MiXCR to reprocess the 5' RACE reads, holding one entry per CDR3 protein. Of 45,000 to 60,000 distinct CDR3 sequences listed, 5% to 8.5% are singletons. The clonotype was recovered from a man younger than 30 who received the YFV17D yellow fever vaccine. J is TRBJ2-3 and V is TRBV13, with 7 bases aligning to TRBD2. Specimen: CD8+ T cells not binding an NS4B(214-222) dextramer, sorted from PBMCs, collected roughly 47 days after the first yellow fever vaccination. CDR3 DNA sequence: TGTGCCAGCAGCTGGCGGGACGGGGGGACAGATACGCAGTATTTT. Amino acids: CASSWRDGGTDTQYF.